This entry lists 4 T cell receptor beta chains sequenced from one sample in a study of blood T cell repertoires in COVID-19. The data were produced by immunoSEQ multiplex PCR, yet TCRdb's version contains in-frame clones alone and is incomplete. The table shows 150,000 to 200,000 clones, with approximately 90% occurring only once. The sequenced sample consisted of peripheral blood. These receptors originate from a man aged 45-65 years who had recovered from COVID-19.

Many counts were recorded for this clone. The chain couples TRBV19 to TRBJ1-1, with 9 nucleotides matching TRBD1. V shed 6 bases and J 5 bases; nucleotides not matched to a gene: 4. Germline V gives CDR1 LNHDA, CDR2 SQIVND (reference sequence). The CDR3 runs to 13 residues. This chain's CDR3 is CASRTGGGTEAFF. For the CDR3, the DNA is TGTGCCAGTAGAACAGGGGGCGGAACTGAAGCTTTCTTT.

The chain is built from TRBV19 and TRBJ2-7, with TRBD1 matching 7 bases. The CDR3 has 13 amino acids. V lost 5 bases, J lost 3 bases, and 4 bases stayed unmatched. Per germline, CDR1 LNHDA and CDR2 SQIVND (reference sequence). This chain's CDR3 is CASSGTAFYEQYF. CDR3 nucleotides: TGTGCCAGTAGTGGGACAGCGTTCTACGAGCAGTACTTC.

The CDR3 nucleotides read TGTGCCAGCAGCCCCTCACAGGGTCTGGTGGCTGGGGCCAACGTCCTGACTTTC. Translation: CASSPSQGLVAGANVLTF. V usage is TRBV28 and J usage is TRBJ2-6; perhaps TRBD1 as D (6 bases). V lost 6 bases, J lost 2 bases, and 20 bases lay in between. The CDR3 is 18 residues long. From germline, CDR1 is MDHEN and CDR2 SYDVKM.

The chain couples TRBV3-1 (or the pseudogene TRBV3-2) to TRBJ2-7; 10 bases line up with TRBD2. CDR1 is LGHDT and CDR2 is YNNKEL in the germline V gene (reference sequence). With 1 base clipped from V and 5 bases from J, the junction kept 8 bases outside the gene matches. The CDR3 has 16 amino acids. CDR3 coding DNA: TGTGCCAGCAGCCAAGCCCTAGCGGGAGCCTTCCACGAGCAGTACTTC. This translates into CASSQALAGAFHEQYF.